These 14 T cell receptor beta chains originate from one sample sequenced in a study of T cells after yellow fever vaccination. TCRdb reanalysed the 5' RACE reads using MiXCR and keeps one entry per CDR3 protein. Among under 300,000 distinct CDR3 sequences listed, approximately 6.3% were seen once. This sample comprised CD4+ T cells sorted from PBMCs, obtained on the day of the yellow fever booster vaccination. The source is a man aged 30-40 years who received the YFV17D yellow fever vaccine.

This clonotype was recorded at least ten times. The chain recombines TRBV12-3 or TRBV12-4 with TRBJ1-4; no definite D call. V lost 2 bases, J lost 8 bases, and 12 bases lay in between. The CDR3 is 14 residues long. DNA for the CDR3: TGTGCCAGCAGTTTACAAGGGTCAAACGAAAAACTGTTTTTT. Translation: CASSLQGSNEKLFF.

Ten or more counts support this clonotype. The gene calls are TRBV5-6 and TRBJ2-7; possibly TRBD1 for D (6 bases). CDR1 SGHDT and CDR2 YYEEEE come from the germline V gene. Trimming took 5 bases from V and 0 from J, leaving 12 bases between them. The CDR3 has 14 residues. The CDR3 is CASRGAGRSYEQYF. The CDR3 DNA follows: TGTGCCAGCAGGGGGGCCGGCCGCTCCTACGAGCAGTACTTC.

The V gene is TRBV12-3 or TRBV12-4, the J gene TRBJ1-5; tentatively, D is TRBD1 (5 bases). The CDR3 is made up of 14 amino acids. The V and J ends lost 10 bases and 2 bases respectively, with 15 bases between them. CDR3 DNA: TGTGCCACCGGAGGAGTAGGGGGCAATCAGCCCCAGCATTTT. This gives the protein CATGGVGGNQPQHF.

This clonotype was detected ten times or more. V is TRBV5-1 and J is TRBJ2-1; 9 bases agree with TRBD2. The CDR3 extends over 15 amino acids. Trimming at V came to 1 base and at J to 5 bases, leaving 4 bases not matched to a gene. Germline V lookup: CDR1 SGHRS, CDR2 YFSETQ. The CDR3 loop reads CASSLNVAGDNEQFF. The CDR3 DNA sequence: TGCGCCAGCAGCTTGAATGTAGCGGGAGACAATGAGCAGTTCTTC.

CDR3 region: CASSSRTSTDTQYF. DNA for the CDR3: TGTGCCAGCTCATCCCGGACTAGCACAGATACGCAGTATTTT. This rearrangement joins TRBV18 to TRBJ2-3; possible D gene TRBD2, 5 bases. V was pared by 5 bases and J by 0 bases, with 9 bases between. The length of the CDR3 is 14 residues. Germline V gives CDR1 KGHSH, CDR2 LQKENI.

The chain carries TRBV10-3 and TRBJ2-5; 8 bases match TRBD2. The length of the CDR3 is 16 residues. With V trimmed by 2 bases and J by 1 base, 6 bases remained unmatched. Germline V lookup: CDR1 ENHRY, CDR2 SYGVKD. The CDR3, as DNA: TGTGCCATCAGTGAGCGGGAGGGACGGGGCCAAGAGACCCAGTACTTC. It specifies CAISEREGRGQETQYF.

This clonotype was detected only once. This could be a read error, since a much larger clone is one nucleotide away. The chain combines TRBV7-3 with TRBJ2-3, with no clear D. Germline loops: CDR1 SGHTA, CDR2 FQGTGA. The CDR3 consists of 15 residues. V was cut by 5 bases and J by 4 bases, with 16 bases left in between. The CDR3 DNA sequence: TGTGCCAGCAGCCCCCAGGCCTGGAGTTCAGATACGCAGTATTTT. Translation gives CASSPQAWSSDTQYF.

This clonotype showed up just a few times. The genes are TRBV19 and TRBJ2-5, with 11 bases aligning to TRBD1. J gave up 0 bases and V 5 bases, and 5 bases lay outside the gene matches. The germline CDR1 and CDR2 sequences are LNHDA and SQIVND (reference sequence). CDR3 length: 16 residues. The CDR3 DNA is TGTGCCAGTAGTGCCCGGGACAGGGGGTACCAAGAGACCCAGTACTTC. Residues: CASSARDRGYQETQYF.

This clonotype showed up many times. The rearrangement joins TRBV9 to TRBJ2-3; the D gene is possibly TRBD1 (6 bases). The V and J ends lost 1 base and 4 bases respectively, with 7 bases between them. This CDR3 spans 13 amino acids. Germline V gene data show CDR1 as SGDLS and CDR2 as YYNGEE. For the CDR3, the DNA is TGTGCCAGCAGCGTACCAGGGGCAGATACGCAGTATTTT. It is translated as CASSVPGADTQYF.

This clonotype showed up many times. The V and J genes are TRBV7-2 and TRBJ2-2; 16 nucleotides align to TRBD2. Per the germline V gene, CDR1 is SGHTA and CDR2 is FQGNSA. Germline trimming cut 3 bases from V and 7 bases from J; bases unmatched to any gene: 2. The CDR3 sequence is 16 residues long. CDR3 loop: CASSLGLAGGYGELFF. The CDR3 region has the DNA TGTGCCAGCAGCTTGGGACTAGCGGGAGGGTACGGGGAGCTGTTTTTT. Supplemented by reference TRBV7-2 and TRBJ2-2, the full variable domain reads GAGVSQSPSNKVTEKGKDVELRCDPISGHTALYWYRQSLGQGLEFLIYFQGNSAPDKSGLPSDRFSAERTGGSVSTLTIQRTQQEDSAVYLCASSLGLAGGYGELFFGEGSRLTVL.

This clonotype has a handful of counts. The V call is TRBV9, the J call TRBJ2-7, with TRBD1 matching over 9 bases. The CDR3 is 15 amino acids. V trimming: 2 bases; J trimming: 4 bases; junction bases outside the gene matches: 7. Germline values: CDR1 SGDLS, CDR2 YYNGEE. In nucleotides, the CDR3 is TGTGCCAGCAGCGTCCGGGGGACAGGGTCGTACGAGCAGTACTTC. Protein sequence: CASSVRGTGSYEQYF.

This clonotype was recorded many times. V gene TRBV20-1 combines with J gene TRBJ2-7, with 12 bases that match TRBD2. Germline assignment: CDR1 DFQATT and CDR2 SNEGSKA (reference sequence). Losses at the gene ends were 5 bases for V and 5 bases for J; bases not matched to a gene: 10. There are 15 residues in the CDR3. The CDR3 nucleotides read TGCAGTGCTCATCTAGCGGGAGGGCCGAGGAACGAGCAGTACTTC. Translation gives CSAHLAGGPRNEQYF.

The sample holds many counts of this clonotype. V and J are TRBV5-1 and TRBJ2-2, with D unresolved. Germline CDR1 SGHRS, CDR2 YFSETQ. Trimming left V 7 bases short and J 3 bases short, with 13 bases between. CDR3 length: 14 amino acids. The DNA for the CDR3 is TGCGCCAGCTCCCCCCGTGGGGACACCGGGGAGCTGTTTTTT. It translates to CASSPRGDTGELFF.

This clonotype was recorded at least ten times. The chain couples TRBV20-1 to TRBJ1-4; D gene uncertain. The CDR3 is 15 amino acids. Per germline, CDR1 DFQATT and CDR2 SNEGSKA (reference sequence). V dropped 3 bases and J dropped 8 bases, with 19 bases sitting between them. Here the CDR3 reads CSASWGRTNSEKLFF. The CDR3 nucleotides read TGCAGTGCTAGTTGGGGTAGGACTAATTCGGAAAAACTGTTTTTT.